A single sample gave rise to the 22 T cell receptor beta chains below, sequenced in a study of cytomegalovirus exposure and HLA in healthy donors. In the PCR, 60 Vbeta and 13 Jbeta primers were used. Repertoires were generated with immunoSEQ multiplex PCR, while TCRdb's copy carries only in-frame clones and drops some. Of 100,000 to 150,000 clones in the sample, 70% to 85% were seen once. Sequenced sample: PBMCs. The origin of the receptors is a woman in her forties or fifties in good health and CMV-seronegative.

The chain joins TRBV7-8 to TRBJ2-7; D remains unclear. CDR3 length: 16 amino acids. V was shortened by 5 bases and J by 5 bases, with 22 bases between the two germline ends. CDR1 is SGHVS and CDR2 is FQNEAQ in the germline V gene. The CDR3 bases are TGTGCCAGCAGCCCCCTAGAACCCCTTAAGGTCCACGAGCAGTACTTC. It yields the protein CASSPLEPLKVHEQYF.

The gene calls are TRBV4-2 and TRBJ1-5, with D unresolved. The ends were cut back, 0 bases at V and 5 bases at J, with 11 bases in the middle. This CDR3 has 15 residues. CDR1 is LGHNA, CDR2 YNFKEQ, per germline. The CDR3 protein is CASSQDMRVDQPQHF. CDR3 coding DNA: TGTGCCAGCAGCCAAGATATGCGGGTTGATCAGCCCCAGCATTTT.

V and J are TRBV7-9 and TRBJ2-7; TRBD2 aligns across 15 bases. The germline V gene has CDR1 SEHNR and CDR2 FQNEAQ (reference sequence). The CDR3 is 18 residues long. V was clipped by 5 bases and J by 4 bases; unmatched bases: 12. The CDR3 loop is CASSPPGLAGGPFYEQYF. Written as DNA, the CDR3 is TGTGCCAGCAGCCCCCCCGGACTAGCGGGAGGGCCGTTTTACGAGCAGTACTTC.

This clone was seen more than once but under ten times. The chain joins TRBV23-1 to TRBJ2-7, with TRBD2 matching 10 bases. TRBV23-1 carries the ORF label, with uncertain function. The CDR3 has 16 residues. V lost 2 bases to trimming and J lost 4 bases; unmatched junction nucleotides: 8. The CDR3 loop is CASSQLTGTSVYEQYF. DNA of the CDR3: TGCGCCAGCAGTCAACTTACCGGGACTAGCGTTTACGAGCAGTACTTC.

V and J are TRBV2 and TRBJ2-2; D possibly corresponds to TRBD1 (5 bases). Germline assignment: CDR1 SNHLY and CDR2 FYNNEI. The ends were cut back, 3 bases at V and 4 bases at J, with 9 bases in the middle. The CDR3 covers 14 residues. This CDR3 reads CASSDRAGTGELFF. CDR3 DNA: TGTGCCAGCAGTGACAGGGCAGGCACCGGGGAGCTGTTTTTT.

As DNA, the CDR3 is TGTGCCAGCAGTTTGAGCGGGAGGGTCTACAATGAGCAGTTCTTC. This gives the protein CASSLSGRVYNEQFF. This chain connects TRBV28 to TRBJ2-1; TRBD2 aligns across 10 bases. The V gene's germline CDR1 is MDHEN and CDR2 SYDVKM. Trimming at V came to 3 bases and at J to 3 bases, leaving 2 bases not matched to a gene. The CDR3 consists of 15 residues.

This clone was seen once. The CDR3 DNA reads as TGCGCCAGCAGCCAAGGGGGACAGTTCTACAATGAGCAGTTCTTC. Its translation: CASSQGGQFYNEQFF. The chain combines TRBV4-3 with TRBJ2-1, with 7 bases that match TRBD1. CDR3 length: 15 amino acids. Germline CDR1 reads LGHNA; CDR2 reads YSLEER. V shed 1 base and J 3 bases; nucleotides not matched to a gene: 3.

The V and J genes are TRBV7-9 and TRBJ1-4; perhaps TRBD1 as D (5 bases). The V end lost 1 base, the J end lost 8 bases, and 14 bases lay between the germline ends. The CDR3 has 15 amino acids. The germline V gene has CDR1 SEHNR and CDR2 FQNEAQ (reference sequence). The CDR3 region has the DNA TGTGCCAGCAGCTTAGTCGGAAGGGGCAGGGAAAAACTGTTTTTT. It specifies CASSLVGRGREKLFF.

V is TRBV5-4 and J is TRBJ2-5; D remains ambiguous. The CDR3 spans 13 residues. Germline lookup yields CDR1 SGHNT and CDR2 YYREEE (reference sequence). V was cut by 1 base and J by 2 bases, with 6 bases left in between. CDR3 coding DNA: TGTGCCAGCAGCTTGTTGCTACAAGAGACCCAGTACTTC. This translates into CASSLLLQETQYF.

This chain links TRBV29-1 with TRBJ2-3; 7 nucleotides line up with TRBD2. Looked up from germline, CDR1 is SQVTM and CDR2 is ANQGSEA. This CDR3 spans 14 amino acids. The junction had 7 bases not matched to a gene; V was cut back by 4 bases and J by 3 bases. CDR3 loop: CSVVGGEGTDTQYF. The CDR3 nucleotides are TGCAGCGTTGTCGGTGGGGAGGGAACAGATACGCAGTATTTT.

The chain has TRBV5-1 and TRBJ2-1; 11 bases agree with TRBD2. The CDR3 is made up of 15 amino acids. Losses at the gene ends were 0 bases for V and 7 bases for J; bases not matched to a gene: 3. Germline CDR1 is SGHRS and CDR2 is YFSETQ. The CDR3 DNA follows: TGCGCCAGCAGCTTGGGGCTAGCGGGAGGAAATGAGCAGTTCTTC. The encoded protein is CASSLGLAGGNEQFF.

This clone occurred a few times. The V and J genes are TRBV9 and TRBJ1-6; the D is unclear. The V end was cut by 1 base, the J end by 6 bases, with 14 bases between. The CDR3 is 16 residues long. Germline CDR1 and CDR2: SGDLS and YYNGEE. In DNA, the CDR3 is TGTGCCAGCAGCGTAAGTCCGTACTCGAGTAATTCACCCCTCCACTTT. Protein: CASSVSPYSSNSPLHF.

The DNA of the CDR3 is TGTGCCAGCAGCCCCCCCGACAGGGCCAACTATGGCTACACCTTC. Protein product: CASSPPDRANYGYTF. The rearrangement links TRBV6-5 to TRBJ1-2, with TRBD1 matching over 7 bases. There are 15 residues in the CDR3. Trimming took 6 bases from V and 2 from J; bases not matched to a gene: 9. CDR1 MNHEY and CDR2 SVGAGI come from the germline V gene.

The CDR3 sequence: CAFQSDSGNTIYF. In nucleotides, the CDR3 is TGTGCCTTTCAGAGCGACTCTGGAAACACCATATATTTT. The rearrangement links TRBV30 to TRBJ1-3; no clear D. The germline V and J ends were trimmed by 7 bases and 0 bases, with 10 bases remaining between them. Per germline, CDR1 GTSNPN and CDR2 SVGIG (reference sequence). This CDR3 has 13 residues.

CDR3 DNA: TGTGCCAGCAGCTTAGCGTCCCTGGGACTAGCGGGAGCCGATACGCAGTATTTT. Its translation: CASSLASLGLAGADTQYF. The gene calls are TRBV7-6 and TRBJ2-3, with 14 bases aligning to TRBD2. The V gene's germline CDR1 is SGHVS and CDR2 FNYEAQ. V dropped 0 bases and J dropped 6; count of bases not matched to a gene: 8. This CDR3 spans 18 amino acids.

The chain has TRBV10-3 and TRBJ2-1, with 7 bases fitting TRBD1. This CDR3 has 15 residues. Trimming at V came to 2 bases and at J to 8 bases, leaving 9 bases not matched to a gene. CDR1 and CDR2 from the germline V gene are ENHRY and SYGVKD. The DNA for the CDR3 is TGTGCCATCAGTGAGCAAGGACAGGCGTACGATGAGCAGTTCTTC. Its protein is CAISEQGQAYDEQFF.

This chain connects TRBV29-1 to TRBJ2-7, with D possibly matching TRBD2 (7 bases). V lost 3 bases, J lost 0 bases, and 12 bases lay in between. Germline CDR1 SQVTM, CDR2 ANQGSEA. The CDR3 is made up of 14 amino acids. The CDR3 sequence is CSVDRGGPSYEQYF. CDR3 DNA: TGCAGCGTTGACAGGGGAGGGCCCTCCTACGAGCAGTACTTC.

This chain links TRBV7-2 with TRBJ1-5, with TRBD1 identical over 9 bases. This CDR3 spans 15 amino acids. The V gene's germline CDR1 is SGHTA and CDR2 FQGNSA. The junction had 9 bases not matched to a gene; V was cut back by 5 bases and J by 7 bases. The CDR3 DNA is TGTGCCAGCAGCCAGTGGACAGGGGAGCACCAGCCCCAGCATTTT. This sequence encodes CASSQWTGEHQPQHF.

V usage is TRBV9 and J usage is TRBJ1-1; possibly TRBD1 for D (5 bases). This CDR3 spans 12 amino acids. The germline V gene has CDR1 SGDLS and CDR2 YYNGEE. V dropped 6 bases and J dropped 5 bases, with 11 bases sitting between them. CDR3 nucleotide sequence: TGTGCCAGCATTGGGGCAGGGACTGAAGCTTTCTTT. This codes for CASIGAGTEAFF. Full variable domain (missing parts from reference TRBV9 and TRBJ1-1): DSGVTQTPKHLITATGQRVTLRCSPRSGDLSVYWYQQSLDQGLQFLIQYYNGEERAKGNILERFSAQQFPDLHSELNLSSLELGDSALYFCASIGAGTEAFFGQGTRLTVV.

This chain links TRBV4-2 with TRBJ2-7; possibly TRBD2 for D (6 bases). The CDR3 has 15 residues. Germline V gene data show CDR1 as LGHNA and CDR2 as YNFKEQ. Trimming stripped 4 bases from V and 3 bases from J, with 16 bases between. CDR3 sequence reads: CASSLGGDGDYEQYF. The CDR3 DNA reads TGTGCCAGCAGCCTGGGAGGAGACGGGGACTACGAGCAGTACTTC.

This chain uses TRBV5-4 with TRBJ1-1; weak D call: TRBD1 (6 bases). The CDR3 totals 15 residues. Germline CDR1 reads SGHNT; CDR2 reads YYREEE (reference sequence). V was cut by 0 bases and J by 3 bases, with 12 bases left in between. The CDR3 sequence is CASSLAGEGDTEAFF. In nucleotides, the CDR3 is TGTGCCAGCAGCTTGGCAGGGGAAGGGGACACTGAAGCTTTCTTT. Full variable domain (remainder filled in from reference TRBV5-4 and TRBJ1-1): ETGVTQSPTHLIKTRGQQVTLRCSSQSGHNTVSWYQQALGQGPQFIFQYYREEENGRGNFPPRFSGLQFPNYSSELNVNALELDDSALYLCASSLAGEGDTEAFFGQGTRLTVV.

The rearrangement uses TRBV4-3 and TRBJ2-7; TRBD1 matches at 7 bases. Per the germline V gene, CDR1 is LGHNA and CDR2 is YSLEER. V was pared by 0 bases and J by 4 bases, with 6 bases of the junction left unmatched. The CDR3 consists of 15 residues. The DNA of the CDR3 is TGCGCCAGCAGCCAAGATAGGGACAGTTCGTACGAGCAGTACTTC. The encoded protein is CASSQDRDSSYEQYF.